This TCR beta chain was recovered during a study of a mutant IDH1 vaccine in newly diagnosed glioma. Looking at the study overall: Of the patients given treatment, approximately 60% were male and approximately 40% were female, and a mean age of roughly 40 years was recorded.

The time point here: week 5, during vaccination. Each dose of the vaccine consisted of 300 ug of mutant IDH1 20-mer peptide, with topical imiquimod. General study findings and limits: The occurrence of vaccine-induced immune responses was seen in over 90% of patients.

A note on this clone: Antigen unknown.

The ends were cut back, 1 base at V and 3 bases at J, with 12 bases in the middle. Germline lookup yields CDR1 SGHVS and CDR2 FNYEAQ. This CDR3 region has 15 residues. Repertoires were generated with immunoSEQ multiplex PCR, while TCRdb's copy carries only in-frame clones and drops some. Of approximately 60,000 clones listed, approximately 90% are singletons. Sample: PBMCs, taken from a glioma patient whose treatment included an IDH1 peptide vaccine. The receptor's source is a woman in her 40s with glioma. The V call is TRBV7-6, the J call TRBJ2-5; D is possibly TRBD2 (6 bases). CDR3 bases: TGTGCCAGCAGCTTAGGAGTCGGAGGGAAAGAGACCCAGTACTTC. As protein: CASSLGVGGKETQYF.